A single sample gave rise to the 20 T cell receptor beta chains below, sequenced in a study of cytomegalovirus exposure and HLA in healthy donors (dated by TCRdb to 2016 to 2017). Library method: the immunoSEQ multiplex PCR assay. The multiplex PCR relied on a mix of 60 forward primers for TCR Vbeta segments and 13 reverse primers for TCR Jbeta segments. In TCRdb, the immuneACCESS table is reduced to in-frame sequences with V and J assigned. These tables do not hold every clone; where another copy was compared, an unresolved V gene accounts for under half, and the others remain unexplained. Recorded for this sample are under 200,000 clones; roughly 80% of them occurred a single time. The ten largest account for approximately 2.5% of the sample. Sequenced material: PBMCs. The receptors come from a man aged 55 to 70 in good health and CMV-seronegative.

The genes are TRBV27 and TRBJ2-7; 7 nucleotides match TRBD2. The V gene's germline CDR1 is MNHEY and CDR2 SMNVEV (reference sequence). There are 15 residues in the CDR3. V lost 0 bases, J lost 4 bases, and 6 bases stayed unmatched. The CDR3 DNA reads as TGTGCCAGCAGTTTATCGCGGGGGTCAGCTTACGAGCAGTACTTC. This translates into CASSLSRGSAYEQYF.

This clone was counted between two and nine times. The gene calls are TRBV2 and TRBJ2-1, with a tentative D call TRBD1 (5 bases). V was trimmed by 6 bases and J by 4 bases, leaving 10 bases between them. CDR3 size: 13 residues. Germline loops: CDR1 SNHLY, CDR2 FYNNEI. CDR3 loop: CASSLQGYNEQFF. The CDR3 region has the DNA TGTGCCAGCAGCCTCCAGGGTTACAATGAGCAGTTCTTC.

The chain couples TRBV9 to TRBJ2-1; 10 nucleotides match TRBD1. After removal of 3 bases from V and 9 bases from J, the junction contained 6 bases not matched to a gene. This CDR3 contains 14 residues. The germline CDR1 and CDR2 sequences are SGDLS and YYNGEE. The CDR3 reads CASSGRQGAGEQFF. Here the CDR3 DNA reads TGTGCCAGCAGCGGGAGACAGGGGGCAGGTGAGCAGTTCTTC.

This clone was seen a single time. J is TRBJ1-3 and V is TRBV7-2; 9 bases are a match to TRBD1. The CDR3 has 16 residues. With V trimmed by 5 bases and J by 4 bases, 9 bases remained unmatched. Germline V gives CDR1 SGHTA, CDR2 FQGNSA. The CDR3 loop reads CASSPQGQGFGNTIYF. For the CDR3, the DNA is TGTGCCAGCAGCCCCCAGGGACAGGGTTTCGGAAACACCATATATTTT.

This rearrangement joins TRBV9 to TRBJ1-1; TRBD1 aligns across 9 bases. This CDR3 spans 15 amino acids. V lost 7 bases and J lost 0; bases outside the gene matches: 7. Germline V gene lookup returns CDR1 SGDLS and CDR2 YYNGEE. CDR3: CASGSTGGMNTEAFF. Here the CDR3 DNA reads TGTGCCAGCGGGTCCACAGGGGGCATGAACACTGAAGCTTTCTTT.

The V call is TRBV27, the J call TRBJ1-1; 8 nucleotides align to TRBD1. CDR3 length equals 14 residues. From germline, CDR1 is MNHEY and CDR2 SMNVEV (reference sequence). V gave up 5 bases and J gave up 5 bases; unmatched junction bases: 7. CDR3 residues: CASSQRTGRTEAFF. The CDR3 nucleotides are TGTGCCAGCAGTCAACGGACAGGGCGGACTGAAGCTTTCTTT.

The rearrangement uses TRBV28 and TRBJ2-6, with D tentatively TRBD1 (7 bases). Germline loops: CDR1 MDHEN, CDR2 SYDVKM. The CDR3 is made up of 16 amino acids. V shed 7 bases and J shed 2 bases, with 15 bases lying between them. The CDR3 nucleotides read TGTGCCAGCATGGAGGGGGCGCGTGCTGGGGCCAACGTCCTGACTTTC. Residues: CASMEGARAGANVLTF. Complete variable domain (other parts from reference TRBV28 and TRBJ2-6): DVKVTQSSRYLVKRTGEKVFLECVQDMDHENMFWYRQDPGLGLRLIYFSYDVKMKEKGDIPEGYSVSREKKERFSLILESASTNQTSMYLCASMEGARAGANVLTFGAGSRLTVL.

V is TRBV9 and J is TRBJ1-2; D not certain. The CDR3 runs to 16 residues. The germline gives CDR1 SGDLS, CDR2 YYNGEE. The germline V and J ends were trimmed by 0 bases and 2 bases, with 14 bases remaining between them. CDR3 sequence reads: CASSVGVLGTNYGYTF. The CDR3 DNA reads as TGTGCCAGCAGCGTAGGGGTGTTGGGCACCAACTATGGCTACACCTTC.

The gene calls are TRBV6-1 and TRBJ1-1; 9 nucleotides agree with TRBD1. In germline, CDR1 is MNHNS, CDR2 SASEGT. The CDR3 extends over 16 amino acids. With 2 bases clipped from V and 6 bases from J, the junction kept 10 bases outside the gene matches. CDR3 coding DNA: TGTGCCAGCAGTGAATCAGTTAACAGGGGGCTCGCTGAAGCTTTCTTT. This gives the protein CASSESVNRGLAEAFF.

This rearrangement joins TRBV28 to TRBJ2-7; tentative D call: TRBD1 (5 bases). CDR1 is MDHEN, CDR2 SYDVKM, per germline. The V end lost 5 bases, the J end lost 2 bases, and 16 bases lay between the germline ends. CDR3 length: 15 residues. The CDR3 reads CASSVLETVTYEQYF. DNA of the CDR3: TGTGCCAGCAGTGTCCTTGAGACAGTGACCTACGAGCAGTACTTC.

This clone was observed a few times. This chain joins TRBV19 and TRBJ1-1; D is uncertain. CDR3 length: 14 residues. Germline assignment: CDR1 LNHDA and CDR2 SQIVND (reference sequence). Trimming shortened V by 4 bases and J by 1 base, and 10 bases separated the two germline ends. The CDR3 loop is CASSTGSSNTEAFF. DNA for the CDR3: TGTGCCAGTAGTACCGGGAGCTCGAACACTGAAGCTTTCTTT.

The rearrangement uses TRBV5-4 and TRBJ2-4; 9 nucleotides align to TRBD1. The V segment lost 4 bases and the J segment 7 bases; nucleotides outside the gene matches: 9. Germline V lookup: CDR1 SGHNT, CDR2 YYREEE (reference sequence). This CDR3 is 15 amino acids long. The CDR3 DNA reads TGTGCCAGCAGCCCCACACAGGGGGCGCAGAACATTCAGTACTTC. It is translated as CASSPTQGAQNIQYF.

The count of this clone is one. The chain couples TRBV7-9 to TRBJ2-7; 7 bases match TRBD1. Trimming at V came to 1 base and at J to 12 bases, leaving 12 bases not matched to a gene. Per the germline V gene, CDR1 is SEHNR and CDR2 is FQNEAQ (reference sequence). The CDR3 length is 14 residues. CDR3 residues: CASSLGDSDFLGYF. The CDR3 coding sequence is TGTGCCAGCAGCTTAGGGGACAGTGATTTCTTGGGGTACTTC.

The chain joins TRBV4-2 to TRBJ2-3; TRBD2 agrees at 7 bases. The CDR3 totals 15 residues. The germline V gene encodes CDR1 LGHNA and CDR2 YNFKEQ. With V trimmed by 3 bases and J by 6 bases, 9 bases remained unmatched. CDR3 in amino acids: CASSQTQPSGDTQYF. CDR3 sequence (DNA): TGTGCCAGCAGCCAGACCCAACCTAGCGGTGATACGCAGTATTTT.

This chain links TRBV2 with TRBJ1-2; TRBD1 matches 11 bases. Losses at the gene ends were 5 bases for V and 8 bases for J; bases not matched to a gene: 16. There are 17 residues in the CDR3. Germline CDR1 is SNHLY and CDR2 is FYNNEI. The CDR3 sequence: CASSSRDRGNLQGGYTF. The CDR3 DNA reads as TGTGCCAGCAGTAGCCGGGACAGGGGGAATCTACAGGGAGGCTACACCTTC.

The gene calls are TRBV7-7 and TRBJ2-5, with D perhaps TRBD2 (5 bases). Germline CDR1 and CDR2: SSHAT and FNYEAQ (reference sequence). The CDR3 extends over 14 amino acids. The V gene lost 5 bases and the J gene lost 7 bases, with 17 bases spanning the gap. The CDR3 loop is CASSTGLLPRTQYF. The CDR3 coding sequence is TGTGCCAGCAGCACCGGACTCCTCCCCAGGACCCAGTACTTC.

This chain connects TRBV28 to TRBJ2-5; 8 nucleotides line up with TRBD1. Germline V gene sequence: CDR1 MDHEN, CDR2 SYDVKM. V lost 5 bases to trimming and J lost 5 bases; unmatched junction nucleotides: 13. The CDR3 runs 16 residues. DNA for the CDR3: TGTGCCAGCAGTATACCTTCTGGACAGGGTGGGGAGACCCAGTACTTC. Translated, it gives CASSIPSGQGGETQYF. The variable domain in full, completed from reference TRBV28 and TRBJ2-5, reads DVKVTQSSRYLVKRTGEKVFLECVQDMDHENMFWYRQDPGLGLRLIYFSYDVKMKEKGDIPEGYSVSREKKERFSLILESASTNQTSMYLCASSIPSGQGGETQYFGPGTRLLVL.

The gene calls are TRBV5-4 and TRBJ2-5, with 7 bases aligning to TRBD2. Germline V lookup: CDR1 SGHNT, CDR2 YYREEE (reference sequence). The CDR3 is made up of 16 amino acids. V lost 1 base to trimming and J lost 5 bases; unmatched junction nucleotides: 11. CDR3 sequence reads: CASSLTPGRGGETQYF. The CDR3 DNA follows: TGTGCCAGCAGCTTGACCCCGGGACGGGGAGGGGAGACCCAGTACTTC. The complete variable domain, with remaining parts taken from reference TRBV5-4 and TRBJ2-5, reads ETGVTQSPTHLIKTRGQQVTLRCSSQSGHNTVSWYQQALGQGPQFIFQYYREEENGRGNFPPRFSGLQFPNYSSELNVNALELDDSALYLCASSLTPGRGGETQYFGPGTRLLVL.

The chain joins TRBV7-9 to TRBJ2-5; 8 nucleotides align to TRBD1. CDR1 and CDR2 from the germline V gene are SEHNR and FQNEAQ (reference sequence). This CDR3 spans 16 amino acids. Trimming took 2 bases from V and 3 from J; bases not matched to a gene: 8. The chain's CDR3 is CASSLQSVDREETQYF. The CDR3 nucleotides are TGTGCCAGCAGCTTACAATCGGTGGACAGGGAAGAGACCCAGTACTTC.

The genes are TRBV7-6 and TRBJ2-2; 11 bases match TRBD1. V was pared by 2 bases and J by 6 bases, with 8 bases of the junction left unmatched. The germline gives CDR1 SGHVS, CDR2 FNYEAQ. This CDR3 comprises 17 residues. As DNA, the CDR3 is TGTGCCAGCAGCTTATGGGCAGGACAGGGGGCTTCCGGGGAGCTGTTTTTT. It specifies CASSLWAGQGASGELFF.